Each of the 8 T cell receptor beta chains below was sequenced from the same sample in a study of CD4 T cell repertoires in COVID-19. Repertoires were generated with immunoSEQ multiplex PCR, while TCRdb's copy carries only in-frame clones and drops some. The data hold approximately 75,000 clones, with 80% to 90% observed a single time. This sample comprised CD4+ T cells from peripheral blood, obtained after recovery from COVID-19. These receptors were taken from a human donor who had COVID-19.

This clone has only one observation. The chain joins TRBV13 to TRBJ2-3; possibly TRBD1 or TRBD2 for D (6 bases each). The CDR3 spans 16 residues. V was clipped by 1 base and J by 2 bases, with 13 bases between them. CDR1 and CDR2 (germline): PRHDT, FYEKMQ (reference sequence). The CDR3 reads CASSLVAGHLTDTQYF. The CDR3 DNA reads TGTGCCAGCAGCTTAGTCGCGGGACACCTCACAGATACGCAGTATTTT.

The chain joins TRBV29-1 to TRBJ2-2; 9 bases align to TRBD1. Per the germline V gene, CDR1 is SQVTM and CDR2 is ANQGSEA. CDR3 size: 14 residues. V shed 7 bases and J 2 bases; nucleotides not matched to a gene: 5. The CDR3 DNA follows: TGCAGCGCCCCGGGACAGGGTAACACCGGGGAGCTGTTTTTT. Protein product: CSAPGQGNTGELFF.

V usage is TRBV18 and J usage is TRBJ1-1; TRBD1 matches 7 bases. The CDR3 is made up of 12 amino acids. The V and J ends lost 3 bases and 8 bases, in that order; junction bases with no gene match: 3. CDR1 and CDR2 from the germline V gene are KGHSH and LQKENI. CDR3 coding DNA: TGTGCCAGCTCACCCCAACAGGGGGAAGCTTTCTTT. Translating gives CASSPQQGEAFF.

The chain carries TRBV28 and TRBJ1-3, with D possibly matching TRBD1 (5 bases). Germline V gene lookup returns CDR1 MDHEN and CDR2 SYDVKM. This CDR3 is built from 14 residues. The V gene lost 3 bases and the J gene lost 4 bases, with 10 bases spanning the gap. The CDR3 DNA follows: TGTGCCAGCAGTTTGGGGCAGCTCGGAAACACCATATATTTT. Translated: CASSLGQLGNTIYF. Drawing the rest from reference TRBV28 and TRBJ1-3, the complete variable domain is DVKVTQSSRYLVKRTGEKVFLECVQDMDHENMFWYRQDPGLGLRLIYFSYDVKMKEKGDIPEGYSVSREKKERFSLILESASTNQTSMYLCASSLGQLGNTIYFGEGSWLTVV.

This clone was detected only a few times. The V and J genes are TRBV10-3 and TRBJ1-3; weak D call: TRBD1 (5 bases). Germline assignment: CDR1 ENHRY and CDR2 SYGVKD. V was clipped by 6 bases and J by 0 bases, with 9 bases between them. The CDR3 is made up of 14 amino acids. In nucleotides, the CDR3 is TGTGCCATCAGGAAAGACAGCTCTGGAAACACCATATATTTT. Its protein is CAIRKDSSGNTIYF.

The chain joins TRBV7-2 to TRBJ2-3; no definite D call. The CDR3 sequence is 14 residues long. With 2 bases removed from V and 3 bases from J, the gap between germline ends came to 9 bases. The germline V gene has CDR1 SGHTA and CDR2 FQGNSA. CDR3 sequence: CASSLSTRTDTQYF. The CDR3 DNA is TGTGCCAGCAGCTTAAGCACAAGGACAGATACGCAGTATTTT.

This rearrangement joins TRBV5-1 to TRBJ2-3, with a tentative D call TRBD1 (7 bases). This CDR3 comprises 15 residues. V was cut by 7 bases and J by 3 bases, with 18 bases left in between. Germline assignment: CDR1 SGHRS and CDR2 YFSETQ. The DNA of the CDR3 is TGCGCCAGCCAGGGACTGACAGGGAAGACAGATACGCAGTATTTT. Its protein product is CASQGLTGKTDTQYF.

About this clone itself: Other DNA sequences of this sample code for an identical CDR3. The CDR3: CAITGRETGVDGYTF. The CDR3 nucleotides are TGTGCCATCACGGGGCGCGAGACGGGAGTGGATGGCTACACCTTC. The rearrangement joins TRBV10-3 to TRBJ1-2; tentatively, D is TRBD1 (5 bases). V lost 7 bases and J 6 bases, leaving 21 bases between the germline ends. Germline-derived CDR1 and CDR2 are ENHRY and SYGVKD. This CDR3 region has 15 residues.